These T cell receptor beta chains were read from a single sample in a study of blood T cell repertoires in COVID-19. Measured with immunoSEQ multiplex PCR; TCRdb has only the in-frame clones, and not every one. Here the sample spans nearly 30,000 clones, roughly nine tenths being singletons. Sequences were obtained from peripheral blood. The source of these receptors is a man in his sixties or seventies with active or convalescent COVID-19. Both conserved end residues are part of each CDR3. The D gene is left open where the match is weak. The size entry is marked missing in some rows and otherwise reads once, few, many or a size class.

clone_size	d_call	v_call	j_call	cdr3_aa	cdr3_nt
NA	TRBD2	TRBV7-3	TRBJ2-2	CASSRGTSGGTGELFF	TGTGCCAGCAGCCGCGGGACTAGCGGGGGGACCGGGGAGCTGTTTTTT
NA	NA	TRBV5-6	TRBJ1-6	CASSRVTIDSPLHF	TGTGCCAGCAGCCGGGTTACTATTGATTCACCCCTCCACTTT
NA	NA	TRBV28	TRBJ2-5	CASSSPGGRKTQYF	TGTGCCAGCAGCTCCCCCGGGGGTAGGAAGACCCAGTACTTC
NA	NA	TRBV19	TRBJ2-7	CASSFFVTGLAQEQYF	TGTGCCAGTAGTTTTTTTGTGACCGGTCTAGCGCAGGAGCAGTACTTC
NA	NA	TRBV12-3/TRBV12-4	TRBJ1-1	CASSLDSDATAFF	TGTGCCAGCAGCCTGGACAGCGATGCGACGGCTTTCTTT
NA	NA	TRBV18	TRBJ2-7	CASSEQDYEQYF	TGTGCCAGCTCAGAACAGGACTACGAGCAGTACTTC
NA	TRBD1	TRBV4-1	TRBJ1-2	CASSQDPKGQGRTNYGYTF	TGCGCCAGCAGCCAAGATCCGAAGGGACAGGGGAGGACTAACTATGGCTACACCTTC
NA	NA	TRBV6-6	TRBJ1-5	CASRPTGVIQPQHF	TGTGCCAGCAGGCCGACAGGAGTTATACAGCCCCAGCATTTT
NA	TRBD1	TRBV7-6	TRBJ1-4	CASSLSTGTGTGGIQKLFF	TGTGCCAGCAGCCTTAGTACGGGAACTGGGACAGGGGGCATCCAAAAACTGTTTTTT
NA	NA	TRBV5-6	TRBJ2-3	CASLRGQGTDTQYF	TGTGCCAGCTTGCGTGGGCAGGGCACAGATACGCAGTATTTT
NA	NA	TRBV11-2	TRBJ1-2	CASSSHFGQGGYTF	TGTGCCAGCAGCTCCCATTTTGGGCAAGGCGGCTACACCTTC
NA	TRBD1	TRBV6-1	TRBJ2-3	CASSDTDRGPDTQYF	TGTGCCAGCAGTGATACGGACAGGGGGCCAGATACGCAGTATTTT
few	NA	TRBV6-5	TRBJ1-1	CASTLGGAAEAFF	TGTGCCAGCACCCTAGGGGGGGCGGCTGAAGCTTTCTTT
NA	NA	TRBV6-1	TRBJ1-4	CASSESGLEKLFF	TGTGCCAGCAGTGAATCAGGCTTGGAAAAACTGTTTTTT
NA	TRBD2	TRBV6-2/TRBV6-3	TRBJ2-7	CASSYQARTSWIYEQYF	TGTGCCAGCAGTTACCAGGCCAGGACTAGCTGGATCTACGAGCAGTACTTC
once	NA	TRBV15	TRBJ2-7	CATRDSSYEQYF	TGTGCCACCAGGGACAGCTCCTACGAGCAGTACTTC
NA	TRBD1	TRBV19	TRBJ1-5	CASSGTAGNQPQHF	TGTGCCAGTAGTGGGACAGCTGGGAATCAGCCCCAGCATTTT
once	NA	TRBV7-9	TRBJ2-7	CASSQLTGRSYEQYF	TGTGCCAGCAGCCAGCTTACAGGGCGTTCCTACGAGCAGTACTTC
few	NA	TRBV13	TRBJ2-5	CASSGGLRGETQYF	TGTGCCAGCAGCGGGGGACTCCGGGGGGAGACCCAGTACTTC
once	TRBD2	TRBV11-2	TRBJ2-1	CASSITSGSSYNEQFF	TGTGCCAGCAGCATCACTAGCGGGAGCTCCTACAATGAGCAGTTCTTC
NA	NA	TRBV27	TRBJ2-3	CASSPTWRETDTQYF	TGTGCCAGCAGTCCCACCTGGAGGGAAACCGATACGCAGTATTTT
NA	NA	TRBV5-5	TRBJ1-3	CASSSTASSGNTIYF	TGTGCCAGCAGCTCTACCGCGAGCTCTGGAAACACCATATATTTT